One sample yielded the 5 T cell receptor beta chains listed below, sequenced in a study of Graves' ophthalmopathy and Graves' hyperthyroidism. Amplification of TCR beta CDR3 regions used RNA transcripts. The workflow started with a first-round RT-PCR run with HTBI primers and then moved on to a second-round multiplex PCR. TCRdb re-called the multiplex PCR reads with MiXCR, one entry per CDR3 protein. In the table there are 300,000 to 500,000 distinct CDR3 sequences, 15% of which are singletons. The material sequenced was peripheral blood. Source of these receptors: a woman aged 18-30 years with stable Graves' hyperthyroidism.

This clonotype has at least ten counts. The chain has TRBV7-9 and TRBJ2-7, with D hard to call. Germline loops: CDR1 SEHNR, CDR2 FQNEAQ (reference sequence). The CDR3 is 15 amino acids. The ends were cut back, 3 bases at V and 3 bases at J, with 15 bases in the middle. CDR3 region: CASSFLWDTNYEQYF. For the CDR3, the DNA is TGTGCCAGCAGCTTTCTATGGGATACCAACTACGAGCAGTACTTC.

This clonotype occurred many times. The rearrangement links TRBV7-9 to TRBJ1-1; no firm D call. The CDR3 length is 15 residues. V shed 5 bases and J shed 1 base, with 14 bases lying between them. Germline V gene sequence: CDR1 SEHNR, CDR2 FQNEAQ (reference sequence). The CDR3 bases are TGTGCCAGCAGCGTCGCCGGGCTCCCGAACACTGAAGCTTTCTTT. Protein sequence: CASSVAGLPNTEAFF.

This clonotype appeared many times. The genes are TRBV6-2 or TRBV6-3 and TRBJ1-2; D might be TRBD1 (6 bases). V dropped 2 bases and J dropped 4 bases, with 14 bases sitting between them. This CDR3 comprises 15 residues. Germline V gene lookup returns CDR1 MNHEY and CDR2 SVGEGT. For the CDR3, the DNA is TGTGCCAGCAGTTACGGGCAGGGGACCTTCTATGGCTACACCTTC. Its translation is CASSYGQGTFYGYTF.

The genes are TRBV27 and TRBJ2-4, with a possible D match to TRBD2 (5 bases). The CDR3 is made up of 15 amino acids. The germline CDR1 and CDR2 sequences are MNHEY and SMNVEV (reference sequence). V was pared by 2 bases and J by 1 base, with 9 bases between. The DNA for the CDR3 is TGTGCCAGCAGTTTAATCGGGGAGGCCAAAAACATTCAGTACTTC. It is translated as CASSLIGEAKNIQYF.

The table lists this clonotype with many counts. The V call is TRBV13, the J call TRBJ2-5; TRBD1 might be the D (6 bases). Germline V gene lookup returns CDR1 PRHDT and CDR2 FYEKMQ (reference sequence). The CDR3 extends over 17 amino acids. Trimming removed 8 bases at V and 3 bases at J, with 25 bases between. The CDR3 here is CASSRITTGAEEETQYF. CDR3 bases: TGTGCCAGCTCACGGATTACGACAGGCGCGGAGGAAGAGACCCAGTACTTC.